A selection of T cell receptor beta chains follows, all from one sample in a study of spatial heterogeneity in lung cancer. TCRdb recomputed calls from the 5' RACE reads with MiXCR, one row per CDR3 protein. The sample has some 1,500 distinct CDR3 sequences; roughly 25% are singletons. Sample: PBMCs, taken at surgery. These receptors originate from a male donor with early-stage non-small cell lung cancer. Both conserved end residues are part of each CDR3. The D gene is left open where the match is weak. Not all rows give a size; the values are once, few, many and, for expanded clones, a class.

d_call	j_call	v_call	clone_size	cdr3_nt	cdr3_aa
-	TRBJ2-2	TRBV29-1	many	TGCAGCGTTGGGTTTGGCGGGGAGCTGTTTTTT	CSVGFGGELFF
-	TRBJ1-2	TRBV13	-	TGTGCCAGCAGCCCCCTTAAAGCGGGGAGCTATGGCTACACCTTC	CASSPLKAGSYGYTF
-	TRBJ2-4	TRBV27	-	TGTGCCAGCAGTGGAGGGGGCCGGGGGTACTTC	CASSGGGRGYF
-	TRBJ1-4	TRBV6-1	many	TGTGCCAGCAGTGAAGATCCAGAAGTAACTGAAAAACTGTTTTTT	CASSEDPEVTEKLFF
-	TRBJ2-5	TRBV23-1	many	TGCGCCAGCAGTCAAAAAAGACACTACCGCGAGACCCAGTACTTC	CASSQKRHYRETQYF
-	TRBJ2-2	TRBV7-9	many	TGTGCCAGCTCGACGAAAGGGGGAACCGGGGAGCTGTTTTTT	CASSTKGGTGELFF
-	TRBJ2-7	TRBV5-4	-	TGTGCCAGCAGCCCGAGCCAAGGGTACTACGAGCAGTACTTC	CASSPSQGYYEQYF
TRBD2	TRBJ2-1	TRBV19	-	TGTGCCAGTAGTATGCGACTAGCGGGGGGCTCCACTTACAATGAGCAGTTCTTC	CASSMRLAGGSTYNEQFF
-	TRBJ2-5	TRBV18	medium-sized	TGTGCCAGCTCACCAAGGGCGCAGGACCAAGAGACCCAGTACTTC	CASSPRAQDQETQYF
TRBD2	TRBJ2-3	TRBV6-5	-	TGTGCCAGCAGTCCCCCGACTAGCGGGGATGCGCAGTATTTT	CASSPPTSGDAQYF
-	TRBJ1-2	TRBV6-6	medium-sized	TGTGCCAGCAGGGACAGCTCCTCCGACTATGGCTACACCTTC	CASRDSSSDYGYTF
-	TRBJ2-1	TRBV13	many	TGTGCCAGCAGCAGAGGGACGCCCAATGAGCAGTTCTTC	CASSRGTPNEQFF
TRBD2	TRBJ2-1	TRBV19	many	TGTGCCAGTAGTAGGGGAGCGGGGGGAGGCAATGAGCAGTTCTTC	CASSRGAGGGNEQFF
TRBD1	TRBJ2-7	TRBV9	-	TGTGCCAGCAGCGTACATGCAGGACAGGGGATCACCTACGAGCAGTACTTC	CASSVHAGQGITYEQYF
-	TRBJ2-2	TRBV2	medium-sized	TGTGCCACTAGATCCCCCGGGGAGCTGTTTTTT	CATRSPGELFF
TRBD2	TRBJ2-5	TRBV6-6	medium-sized	TGTGCCAGCAGTTACTCGAGCCGGGCGGGAGGCGGGGAGACCCAGTACTTC	CASSYSSRAGGGETQYF
-	TRBJ2-2	TRBV7-2	medium-sized	TGTGCCAGCAACCCGCCGGGACAAGCCACCGGGGAGCTGTTTTTT	CASNPPGQATGELFF
-	TRBJ1-3	TRBV29-1	medium-sized	TGCAGCGTTGGGGAACAGGGTCCAGGAAACACCATATATTTT	CSVGEQGPGNTIYF
-	TRBJ2-7	TRBV28	medium-sized	TGTGCCAGCGGACGGTACTACGAGCAGTACTTC	CASGRYYEQYF
-	TRBJ1-2	TRBV4-3	medium-sized	TGCGCCAGCAGCCAAGATATTGGGGGGACGGAGGGCTACACCTTC	CASSQDIGGTEGYTF
-	TRBJ2-3	TRBV19	-	TGTGCCAGTGGTCAGGGTGGAGGCAGCACAGATACGCAGTATTTT	CASGQGGGSTDTQYF
-	TRBJ2-1	TRBV5-1	large	TGCGCCAGCAGCCCCCGGGGGGCGGGAAGCTCCTACAATGAGCAGTTCTTC	CASSPRGAGSSYNEQFF
-	TRBJ2-2	TRBV5-1	few	-	CARVPRAVRTPGSCFF
-	TRBJ2-3	TRBV7-9	few	TGTGCCAGCAGCTTCCAGGATTGGGGCCAGGGAGATACGCAGTATTTT	CASSFQDWGQGDTQYF
TRBD2	TRBJ2-1	TRBV9	-	TGTGCCAGCAGCGCTAGCGGGGGGGATGAGCAGTTCTTC	CASSASGGDEQFF
-	TRBJ2-1	TRBV7-3	medium-sized	TGTGCCAGCAGCTACAGGATTAGCTCCTACAATGAGCAGTTCTTC	CASSYRISSYNEQFF
TRBD1	TRBJ1-2	TRBV5-6	-	TGTGCCAGCAGCCGCGGACAGGATCCGCGTGGCTACACCTTC	CASSRGQDPRGYTF
-	TRBJ2-5	TRBV9	-	TGTGCCAGCAGCCGAGGGACCCTACTCTGGGAAGAGACCCAGTACTTC	CASSRGTLLWEETQYF
-	TRBJ2-3	TRBV2	-	TGTGCCAGCAGTGAAGCGACTACCACAGATACGCAGTATTTT	CASSEATTTDTQYF
TRBD1	TRBJ2-7	TRBV6-5	few	TGTGCCAGCAGCGCCGCCGGGACAGGGGCCTACGAGCAGTACTTC	CASSAAGTGAYEQYF
TRBD1	TRBJ1-1	TRBV15	many	TGTGCCACCAGCTTTCGGACAGGCACTGAAGCTTTCTTT	CATSFRTGTEAFF
TRBD1	TRBJ1-1	TRBV30	medium-sized	TGTGCCTGGCGTGGACAGGGTAGGATGAACACTGAAGCTTTCTTT	CAWRGQGRMNTEAFF
-	TRBJ2-1	TRBV6-2/TRBV6-3	-	TGTGCCAGCAGTTACGGTGGTGAGCAGTTCTTC	CASSYGGEQFF